The sequence of this TCR beta chain was determined in a study of PD-1 blockade in classical Hodgkin lymphoma. A word on this clone: What it recognizes is unknown.

Data came from immunoSEQ multiplex PCR; TCRdb stores just in-frame clones and leaves some out. Found here are 100,000 to 120,000 clones, 70% to 90% of them singletons; the top ten hold just under 20%. Points from the study as a whole: Baseline diversity resembling that of newly diagnosed patients was seen in complete responders. Significant TCR diversity gains by C4D1 occurred in CD4+ but not CD8+ cells.

This CDR3 is 17 amino acids long. Looked up from germline, CDR1 is MNHEY and CDR2 is SMNVEV (reference sequence). V was clipped by 4 bases and J by 9 bases, with 25 bases between them. Every patient was affected by relapse after autologous stem cell transplantation, while exposure to brentuximab vedotin was not uniform. Here the sequenced sample was peripheral blood mononuclear cells (PBMCs), taken before the second cycle of nivolumab. The chain uses TRBV27 and TRBJ1-5, with TRBD1 as a possible D gene (5 bases). The sequence was collected from a human donor with classical Hodgkin lymphoma. The CDR3 DNA sequence: TGTGCCAGCAGTTCCACCCTCTCTAGGGACCTTAAACGGCCCCAGCATTTT. Translating gives CASSSTLSRDLKRPQHF.